These 8 T cell receptor beta chains were all obtained from the same sample, sequenced in a study of blood T cell repertoires in COVID-19. TCRdb's table, derived via immunoSEQ multiplex PCR, lists solely in-frame clones and lacks some. Altogether 200,000 to 250,000 clones are present, roughly 92% being singletons, with the ten largest covering around 0.84%. Sequencing was carried out using peripheral blood. Source of these receptors: a man aged 55 to 69 with COVID-19, enrolled during active disease.

J is TRBJ2-1 and V is TRBV10-3; D not resolved. Germline lookup yields CDR1 ENHRY and CDR2 SYGVKD. This CDR3 is 12 amino acids long. The V end was cut by 5 bases, the J end by 5 bases, with 7 bases between. The CDR3 DNA reads as TGTGCCATCAGTTTCCAGGACAATGAGCAGTTCTTC. Protein sequence: CAISFQDNEQFF.

V is TRBV28 and J is TRBJ2-7, with 7 bases that match TRBD1. Germline CDR1 and CDR2: MDHEN and SYDVKM. After removal of 3 bases from V and 3 bases from J, the junction contained 5 bases not matched to a gene. CDR3 length equals 14 residues. CDR3: CASSFRRGIYEQYF. The DNA of the CDR3 is TGTGCCAGCAGTTTCCGCAGGGGGATCTACGAGCAGTACTTC.

The chain employs TRBV7-2 and TRBJ2-3, with D unclear. From germline, CDR1 is SGHTA and CDR2 FQGNSA. The CDR3 extends over 12 amino acids. V lost 6 bases and J lost 0, with 4 bases in between. The CDR3 sequence is CASRYSTDTQYF. The CDR3 coding sequence is TGTGCCAGCAGATATAGCACAGATACGCAGTATTTT.

V gene TRBV19 combines with J gene TRBJ2-2, with TRBD1 matching 7 bases. Germline CDR1 LNHDA, CDR2 SQIVND (reference sequence). Unmatched junction bases numbered 10, after V lost 3 bases and J lost 6 bases. The CDR3 is 16 residues long. CDR3 sequence: CASSIRTGVGAGELFF. CDR3 sequence (DNA): TGTGCCAGTAGTATTCGAACAGGGGTCGGAGCCGGGGAGCTGTTTTTT. The complete variable domain, with remaining parts taken from reference TRBV19 and TRBJ2-2, reads DGGITQSPKYLFRKEGQNVTLSCEQNLNHDAMYWYRQDPGQGLRLIYYSQIVNDFQKGDIAEGYSVSREKKESFPLTVTSAQKNPTAFYLCASSIRTGVGAGELFFGEGSRLTVL.

V is TRBV19 and J is TRBJ1-1; D not certain. The CDR3 extends over 14 amino acids. The germline V gene encodes CDR1 LNHDA and CDR2 SQIVND (reference sequence). Trimming stripped 4 bases from V and 0 bases from J, with 9 bases between. The CDR3 DNA is TGTGCCAGTAGTAATCAACACCTGAACACTGAAGCTTTCTTT. Translated: CASSNQHLNTEAFF.

The V and J genes are TRBV4-1 and TRBJ1-4; D perhaps matches TRBD1 (5 bases). The CDR3 is made up of 17 amino acids. Between the trimmed V and J ends, which lost 0 bases and 4 bases, there was a span of 15 bases. CDR1 is MGHRA and CDR2 is YSYEKL in the germline V gene. The CDR3 here is CASSQETVGGGNEKLFF. The CDR3 nucleotides are TGCGCCAGCAGCCAAGAAACGGTTGGGGGAGGTAATGAAAAACTGTTTTTT.

The CDR3 region is CASSARGSEGTDTQYF. In DNA form, the CDR3 reads TGCGCCAGCAGCGCCAGGGGGTCTGAAGGGACAGATACGCAGTATTTT. This rearrangement joins TRBV5-1 to TRBJ2-3; 7 bases are a match to TRBD1. After removal of 4 bases from V and 3 bases from J, the junction contained 11 bases not matched to a gene. CDR1 and CDR2 (germline): SGHRS, YFSETQ. CDR3 length equals 16 residues. Supplemented by reference TRBV5-1 and TRBJ2-3, the full variable domain reads KAGVTQTPRYLIKTRGQQVTLSCSPISGHRSVSWYQQTPGQGLQFLFEYFSETQRNKGNFPGRFSGRQFSNSRSEMNVSTLELGDSALYLCASSARGSEGTDTQYFGPGTRLTVL.

The chain couples TRBV19 to TRBJ1-5, with D unresolved. Looked up from germline, CDR1 is LNHDA and CDR2 is SQIVND (reference sequence). Trimming removed 6 bases from V and 0 bases from J, with 15 bases in between. The CDR3 extends over 16 amino acids. The CDR3 DNA sequence: TGTGCCAGTAGGGATCTGGCAGGCTATAGCAATCAGCCCCAGCATTTT. Translation: CASRDLAGYSNQPQHF.